The entry that follows covers one TCR beta chain sequence. Its antigen is not known. The germline V gene has CDR1 SGHAT and CDR2 FQNNGV. V lost 3 bases to trimming and J lost 4 bases; unmatched junction nucleotides: 5. The length of the CDR3 is 16 residues. The planned depth of sequencing spanned 1 in 200,000 to 1 in 1 million T cells. Profiling relied on immunoSEQ multiplex PCR, and the TCRdb table lists in-frame clones only, not all of them. The sample contains some 200,000 clones, over 60% of which appear only once. The data originate from a study of cytotoxic CD8 clonotypes in ibrutinib-treated CLL. Study-wide results and limits: Measured clonality at baseline was greater than in age-matched healthy donors and tracked with circulating CD8+ T-cell counts. Progressing patients had sampling times that differed from those of sustained-remission patients.

The material was PBMCs, obtained after 24 months of ibrutinib treatment. This clonotype originated in a human donor with chronic lymphocytic leukemia. The chain has TRBV11-2 and TRBJ2-1, with 11 bases lining up with TRBD2. CDR3 in amino acids: CASSLVAGGDYNEQFF. The CDR3 DNA reads TGTGCCAGCAGCTTGGTAGCGGGAGGGGATTACAATGAGCAGTTCTTC.